The 3 T cell receptor beta chains presented below share a single source sample, sequenced in a study of PD-L1 blockade in urothelial cancer. Assay used: immunoSEQ multiplex PCR; TCRdb lists only in-frame clones, some missing. The table includes approximately 24,000 clones, less than 90% detected once. The sequencing used PBMCs, collected around atezolizumab (anti-PD-L1) treatment. These receptors came from a man aged 60 to 69 with urothelial cancer.

The CDR3 bases are TGTGCCAGCACTCCCGGGGGGATGGGCTATGGCTACACCTTC. It yields the protein CASTPGGMGYGYTF. V usage is TRBV5-4 and J usage is TRBJ1-2; perhaps TRBD1 as D (5 bases). The CDR3 has 14 amino acids. Germline V gene sequence: CDR1 SGHNT, CDR2 YYREEE (reference sequence). Deletions cut 6 bases from V and 4 bases from J, with 16 bases between.

CDR3 sequence: CASLEEAGKTQYF. CDR3 coding DNA: TGTGCCAGCCTGGAGGAAGCCGGGAAGACCCAGTACTTC. The chain has TRBV2 and TRBJ2-5; tentative D call: TRBD2 (5 bases). The CDR3 covers 13 residues. Trimming removed 8 bases from V and 6 bases from J, with 16 bases in between. Germline V lookup: CDR1 SNHLY, CDR2 FYNNEI.

This clone showed up just once. This chain joins TRBV6-1 and TRBJ1-6, with a tentative D call TRBD1 (5 bases). V lost 8 bases, J lost 7 bases, and 12 bases lay in between. The CDR3 is 13 residues long. Germline CDR1 reads MNHNS; CDR2 reads SASEGT. CDR3 sequence: CASLVQENSPLHF. CDR3 sequence (DNA): TGTGCCAGCTTGGTACAGGAGAATTCACCCCTCCACTTT.